This T cell receptor beta chain was sequenced in a study of CD4+ T cells in melanoma (dated by TCRdb to between 2020 and 2023). In the study overall: Neoantigen-specific CD4+ T cells in human melanoma were investigated in the study.

Libraries were prepared through the immunoSEQ multiplex PCR assay. TCRdb's version of the immuneACCESS table is confined to in-frame rearrangements and falls short of the full clone set. An unresolved V gene accounts for under half of the shortfall where checked; the remainder is of unknown origin. Recorded for this sample are around 130,000 clones; about nine tenths of them occurred a single time. Less than 2% of the sample comes from the top ten. The germline V gene supplies CDR1 SGHTS and CDR2 YDEGEE. The cysteine opens and the phenylalanine closes a CDR3 of 16 amino acids. The DNA shown is the 48-base CDR3, in frame from base 1. V is cut by 7 bases and J by 2 bases, and the space between the germline ends is 22 bases. With respect to this clone: The antigen it binds to is not known. Per-base quality was not reported, and no clone a single base away is much larger than it.

The donors were people with melanoma. Study-level results and caveats: Neoantigen-specific CD4+ T cells in melanoma were reported to show diverse differentiation states. Neoantigen-specific CD4+ T cells were reported to be correlated with the function of CD8+ T cells, macrophages and B cells.

The receptor chain draws on TRBV5-8 and TRBJ2-7; possibly the D gene is TRBD1, per 6 matching bases. The receptor's source is a human donor with melanoma. In nucleotides, the sequence is TGTGCCAGCGCCCCTCTCCCGGGACATGGGACCTACGAGCAGTACTTC. This encodes CASAPLPGHGTYEQYF.